This T cell receptor (gamma chain) emerged from a study of γδ T cells in repeated Plasmodium falciparum infection. TCRdb re-called the multiplex PCR reads using CATT. The profile shows 27,000 or so gamma-chain clones, more than 1.4% of them singletons. The CDR3 covers 11 residues. In germline, CDR1 is EGSTGY, CDR2 YDSYTSSV. Details on this clone: Its antigen is as yet unknown. Translating this DNA gives a protein that differs at residue 4 from the TCRdb one, which belongs to a much larger clone; a read error is likely, and the protein shown is this translation.

Study findings and constraints: Vdelta2-negative gammadelta repertoires appeared less diverse and less shared in Malian than Australian children.

Flow sorting of PBMC yielded separate Vgamma9/Vdelta2+ and Vdelta2-negative gammadelta T cell populations for bulk repertoire analysis. Material: gamma-delta T cells from blood. The V call is TRGV4, the J call TRGJ1 or TRGJ2. TCRdb gives no J gene; it was assigned here by matching the DNA to germline. The sequence was obtained from a pool of human donors (malaria-infected and uninfected, not separated). In nucleotides, the CDR3 is TGTGCCACCCGGGACAATTATAAGAAACTCTTT. Amino acid sequence: CATRDNYKKLF.